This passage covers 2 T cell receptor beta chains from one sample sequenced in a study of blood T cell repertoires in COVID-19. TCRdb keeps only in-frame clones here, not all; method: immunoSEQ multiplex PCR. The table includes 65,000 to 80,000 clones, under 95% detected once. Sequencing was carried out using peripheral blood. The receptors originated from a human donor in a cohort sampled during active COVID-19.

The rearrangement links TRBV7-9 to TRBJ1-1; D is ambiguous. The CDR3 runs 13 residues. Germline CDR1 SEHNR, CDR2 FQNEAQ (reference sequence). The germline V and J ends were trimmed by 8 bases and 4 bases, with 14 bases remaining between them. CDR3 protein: CASLAQRSTEAFF. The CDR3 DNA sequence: TGTGCCAGCTTGGCCCAAAGAAGCACTGAAGCTTTCTTT. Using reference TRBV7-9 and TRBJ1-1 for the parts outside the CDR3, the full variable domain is DTGVSQNPRHKITKRGQNVTFRCDPISEHNRLYWYRQTLGQGPEFLTYFQNEAQLEKSRLLSDRFSAERPKGSFSTLEIQRTEQGDSAMYLCASLAQRSTEAFFGQGTRLTVV.

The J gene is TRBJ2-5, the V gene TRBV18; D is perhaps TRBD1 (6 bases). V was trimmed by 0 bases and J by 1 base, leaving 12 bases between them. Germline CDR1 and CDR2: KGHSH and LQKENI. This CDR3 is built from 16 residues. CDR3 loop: CASSPPIGQPQETQYF. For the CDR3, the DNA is TGTGCCAGCTCACCACCCATAGGACAGCCCCAAGAGACCCAGTACTTC.